The sequence of this T cell receptor (beta chain) was determined in a study of brain T cells in children with intractable seizures. Sequencing was limited to surgery cases with top T cell transcript signatures in brain tissue. Looked up from germline, CDR1 is MNHEY and CDR2 is SVGAGI. The J segment lost 2 bases and the V segment lost 8 bases, leaving 8 bases of the junction unmatched. The CDR3 totals 14 residues. This clone came up a few times. Method: immunoSEQ multiplex PCR; TCRdb's copy keeps in-frame clones and lacks some. The sample shows 88,000 or so clones, about 93% of them seen only once. The material sequenced was peripheral blood, taken at surgery. This sequence joins TRBV6-5 and TRBJ1-2, with 7 bases lining up with TRBD1. The TCR comes from a girl aged 2-10 years with Rasmussen encephalitis and intractable seizures. The CDR3: CASFAQGRNYGYTF. CDR3 in DNA: TGTGCCAGCTTCGCACAGGGGCGGAACTATGGCTACACCTTC.